This T cell receptor (beta chain) originates from a study of T-cell reconstitution after alpha-beta-depleted transplantation in children. Whole-study results and caveats: Several hundred expanded graft clones reportedly gave rise to the alpha-beta T cells present about two months after transplant.

Germline assignment: CDR1 SEHNR and CDR2 FQNEAQ (reference sequence). This CDR3 is 15 amino acids long. Unmatched junction bases numbered 6, after V lost 0 bases and J lost 7 bases. Researchers prepared the TCRbeta library using unique molecular identifiers, the study reports. TCRdb re-called the PCR reads with MiXCR, one entry per CDR3 protein. Here the sample spans around 490,000 distinct CDR3 sequences, 9.5% to 12% being singletons. This clonotype was counted between two and nine times. Its antigen remains unknown. The specimen comprised PBMCs, mostly from graft donor cells, sampled 180 days after TCRalphabeta/CD19-depleted stem cell transplant. The chain uses TRBV7-9 and TRBJ1-3, with TRBD1 matching over 7 bases. The clonotype was recovered from a female patient aged 2 to 10 who had a stem cell transplant for aplastic anemia, so the T cells may come from the graft donor. For the CDR3, the DNA is TGTGCCAGCAGCTTAGCCCCACAGGGGCTGAACACCATATATTTT. It translates to CASSLAPQGLNTIYF.